This TCR beta chain was captured by sequencing in a study of cytomegalovirus exposure and HLA in healthy donors. Study-level points and caveats: In vitro assays verified that a few CMV-associated chains recognized CMV antigens specifically.

PCR was performed using 60 Vbeta and 13 Jbeta primers. The repertoire was sequenced with immunoSEQ multiplex PCR; TCRdb's copy has only in-frame clones and lacks some. Of about 130,000 clones in the sample, over 75% were seen once. CDR3 length: 16 residues. V shed 6 bases and J 1 base; nucleotides not matched to a gene: 11. Germline V CDR1 and CDR2: WNHNN, SYGVQD (reference sequence). Of note for this clone: Its antigen is currently unknown.

The chain employs TRBV10-1 and TRBJ1-1; 7 bases fit TRBD1. Input material: PBMCs. This sequence was found in a man between 45 and 60 years old in good health and CMV-seronegative. The CDR3 protein is CASSQARGTANTEAFF. The CDR3 DNA sequence: TGCGCCAGCAGCCAAGCACGGGGGACAGCGAACACTGAAGCTTTCTTT.